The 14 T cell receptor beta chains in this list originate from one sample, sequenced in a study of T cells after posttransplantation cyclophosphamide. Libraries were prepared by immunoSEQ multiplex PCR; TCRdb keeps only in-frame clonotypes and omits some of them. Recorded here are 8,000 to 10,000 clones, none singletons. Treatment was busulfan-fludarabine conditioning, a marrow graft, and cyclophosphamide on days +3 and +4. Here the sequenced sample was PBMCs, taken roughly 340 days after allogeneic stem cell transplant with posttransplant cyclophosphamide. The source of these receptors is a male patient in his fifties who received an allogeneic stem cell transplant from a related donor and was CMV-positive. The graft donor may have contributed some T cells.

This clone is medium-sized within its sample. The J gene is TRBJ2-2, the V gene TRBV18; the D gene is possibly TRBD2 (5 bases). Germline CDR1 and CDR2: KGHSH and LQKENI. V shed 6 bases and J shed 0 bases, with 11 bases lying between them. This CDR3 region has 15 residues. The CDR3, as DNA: TGTGCCAGCTCCCAATCAGCGGCGAACACCGGGGAGCTGTTTTTT. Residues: CASSQSAANTGELFF.

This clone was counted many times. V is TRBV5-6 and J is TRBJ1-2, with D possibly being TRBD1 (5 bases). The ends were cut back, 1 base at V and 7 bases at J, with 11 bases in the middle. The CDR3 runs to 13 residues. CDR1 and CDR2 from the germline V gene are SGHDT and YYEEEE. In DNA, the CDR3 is TGTGCCAGCAGCTTGAGGGGCCCCGGTGGCTACACCTTC. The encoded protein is CASSLRGPGGYTF.

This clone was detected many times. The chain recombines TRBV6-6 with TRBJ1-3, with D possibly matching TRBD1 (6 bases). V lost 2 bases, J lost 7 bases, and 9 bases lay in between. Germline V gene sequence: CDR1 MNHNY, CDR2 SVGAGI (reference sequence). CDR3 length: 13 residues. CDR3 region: CASSYAQGNTIYF. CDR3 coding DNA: TGTGCCAGCAGTTACGCGCAGGGGAACACCATATATTTT.

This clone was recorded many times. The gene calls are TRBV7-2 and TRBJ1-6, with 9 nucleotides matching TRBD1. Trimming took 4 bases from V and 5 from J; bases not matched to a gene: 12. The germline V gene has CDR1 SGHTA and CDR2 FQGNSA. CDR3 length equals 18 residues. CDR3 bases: TGTGCCAGCAGCTCTGAACCCCCCAGGACAGGGGATAATTCACCCCTCCACTTT. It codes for CASSSEPPRTGDNSPLHF.

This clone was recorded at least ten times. Written as DNA, the CDR3 is TGTGCCAGCAGCCGCGTGGCGGTCTCCTCCTACGAGCAGTACTTC. This translates into CASSRVAVSSYEQYF. The V gene is TRBV11-2, the J gene TRBJ2-7; D remains ambiguous. This CDR3 is 15 amino acids long. Germline V gene sequence: CDR1 SGHAT, CDR2 FQNNGV. V was trimmed by 5 bases and J by 0 bases, leaving 14 bases between them.

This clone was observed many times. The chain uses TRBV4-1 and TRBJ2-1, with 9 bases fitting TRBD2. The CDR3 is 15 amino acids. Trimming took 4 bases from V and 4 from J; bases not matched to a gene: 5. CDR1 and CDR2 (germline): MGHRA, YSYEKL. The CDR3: CASSPLAGEYNEQFF. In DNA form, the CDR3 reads TGCGCCAGCAGCCCCTTAGCGGGGGAGTACAATGAGCAGTTCTTC.

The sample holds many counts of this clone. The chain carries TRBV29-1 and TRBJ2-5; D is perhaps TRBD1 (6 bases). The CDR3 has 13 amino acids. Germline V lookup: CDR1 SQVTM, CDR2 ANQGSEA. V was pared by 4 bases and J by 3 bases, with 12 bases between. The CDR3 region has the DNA TGCAGCGTTGTAGAATACAGGGAAGAGACCCAGTACTTC. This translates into CSVVEYREETQYF.

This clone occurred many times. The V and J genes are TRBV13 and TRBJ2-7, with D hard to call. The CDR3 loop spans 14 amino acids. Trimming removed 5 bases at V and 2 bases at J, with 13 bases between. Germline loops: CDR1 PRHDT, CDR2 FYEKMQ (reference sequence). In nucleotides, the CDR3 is TGTGCCAGCAGCCCGCCGGGTGTTCCCTACGAGCAGTACTTC. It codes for CASSPPGVPYEQYF.

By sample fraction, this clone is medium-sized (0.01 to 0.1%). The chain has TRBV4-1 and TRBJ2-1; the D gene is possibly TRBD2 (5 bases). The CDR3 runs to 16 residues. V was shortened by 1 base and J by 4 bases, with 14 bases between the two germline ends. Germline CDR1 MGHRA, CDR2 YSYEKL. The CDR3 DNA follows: TGCGCCAGCAGCCAAGTACGACTACTGATTTACAATGAGCAGTTCTTC. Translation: CASSQVRLLIYNEQFF.

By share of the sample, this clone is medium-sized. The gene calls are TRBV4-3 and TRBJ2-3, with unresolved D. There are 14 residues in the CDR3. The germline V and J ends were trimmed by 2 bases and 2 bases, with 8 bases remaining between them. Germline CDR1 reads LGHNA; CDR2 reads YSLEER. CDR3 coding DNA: TGCGCCAGCAGCCAAAGTGCGGCCACAGATACGCAGTATTTT. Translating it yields CASSQSAATDTQYF.

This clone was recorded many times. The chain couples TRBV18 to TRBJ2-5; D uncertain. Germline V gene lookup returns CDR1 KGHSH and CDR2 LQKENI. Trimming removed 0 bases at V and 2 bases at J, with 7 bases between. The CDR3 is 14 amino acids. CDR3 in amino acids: CASSPPGLQETQYF. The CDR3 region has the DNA TGTGCCAGCTCACCACCGGGCTTACAAGAGACCCAGTACTTC.

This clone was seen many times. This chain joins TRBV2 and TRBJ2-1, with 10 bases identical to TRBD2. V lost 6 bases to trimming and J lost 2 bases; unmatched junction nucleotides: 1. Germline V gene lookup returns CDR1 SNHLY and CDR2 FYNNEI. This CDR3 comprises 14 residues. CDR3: CASSLAGAYNEQFF. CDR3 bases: TGTGCCAGCAGCCTAGCGGGGGCCTACAATGAGCAGTTCTTC.

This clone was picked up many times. CDR3 coding DNA: TGTGCCAGCAGTCCCAGGGGCCCTCTTATTGGCTACACCTTC. Encoded protein: CASSPRGPLIGYTF. The chain has TRBV6-5 and TRBJ1-2; D is perhaps TRBD1 (6 bases). Trimming stripped 5 bases from V and 7 bases from J, with 17 bases between. This CDR3 comprises 14 residues. Germline V CDR1 and CDR2: MNHEY, SVGAGI.

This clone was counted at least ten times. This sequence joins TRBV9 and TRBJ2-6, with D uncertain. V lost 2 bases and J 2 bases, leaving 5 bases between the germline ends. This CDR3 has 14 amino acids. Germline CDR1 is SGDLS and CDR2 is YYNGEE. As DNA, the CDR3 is TGTGCCAGCAGCGTTGACACTGGGGCCAACGTCCTGACTTTC. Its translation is CASSVDTGANVLTF.